This TCR beta chain originates from a study of blood T cell repertoires in COVID-19. Across the whole study: Samples representing acute and convalescent COVID-19 were sourced from the United States, Italy and Spain. The cDNA or gDNA used as material had been derived from T cells, B-cell-depleted T cells, or PBMCs.

The data were produced by immunoSEQ multiplex PCR, yet TCRdb's version contains in-frame clones alone and is incomplete. The sample holds about 260,000 clones, roughly 82% seen once. Germline CDR1 reads SEHNR; CDR2 reads FQNEAQ (reference sequence). This CDR3 has 15 amino acids. Trimming took 3 bases from V and 1 from J, leaving 11 bases between them. Recovery among Cohort 3 donors was established by two negative PCRs, clearance, or symptom resolution. The receptor was isolated from a woman between 45 and 65 years old who had recovered from COVID-19. This chain connects TRBV7-9 to TRBJ2-3; D might be TRBD2 (5 bases). The sample was PBMCs or T cells enriched from blood (not recorded which). The CDR3 is CASSFLSGGTDTQYF. The CDR3 DNA reads TGTGCCAGCAGCTTTTTATCCGGGGGCACAGATACGCAGTATTTT.